Below, 30 T cell receptor beta chains from the same sample are listed, as sequenced in a study of beta chain features in type 1 diabetes. Expressed TCRB transcripts were sequenced after all isolated RNA was converted to cDNA. The table came from immunoSEQ multiplex PCR; TCRdb's copy has only in-frame clones and leaves some out. The sample carries about 38,000 clones, roughly 67% recorded once. The sequenced sample was Tregs from blood. The receptor source for this set is a woman younger than 45 in good health.

This chain links TRBV5-1 with TRBJ1-1; 8 bases match TRBD1. This CDR3 spans 14 amino acids. The junction had 5 bases not matched to a gene; V was cut back by 4 bases and J by 3 bases. Germline values: CDR1 SGHRS, CDR2 YFSETQ. The CDR3 reads CASSRTGSDTEAFF. In nucleotides, the CDR3 is TGCGCCAGCAGCCGGACAGGGTCGGACACTGAAGCTTTCTTT.

The CDR3 DNA is TGTGCCAGCAGCCCTCTTAGGGGAGGGGCGAACACTGAAGCTTTCTTT. As protein: CASSPLRGGANTEAFF. This sequence joins TRBV7-9 and TRBJ1-1, with D possibly matching TRBD1 (5 bases). Germline CDR1 and CDR2: SEHNR and FQNEAQ (reference sequence). Trimming left V 5 bases short and J 1 base short, with 17 bases between. The CDR3 is 16 residues long.

This clone turned up a few times. V gene TRBV6-5 combines with J gene TRBJ2-7; 10 bases line up with TRBD2. After removal of 5 bases from V and 1 base from J, the junction contained 2 bases not matched to a gene. This CDR3 is 14 amino acids long. Germline values: CDR1 MNHEY, CDR2 SVGAGI. CDR3 in amino acids: CASSDSGRSYEQYF. The CDR3 DNA follows: TGTGCCAGCAGTGATAGCGGGAGGTCCTACGAGCAGTACTTC.

This clone showed up just a few times. J is TRBJ2-1 and V is TRBV4-1; tentatively, D is TRBD2 (6 bases). V lost 4 bases, J lost 0 bases, and 19 bases lay in between. Looked up from germline, CDR1 is MGHRA and CDR2 is YSYEKL. This CDR3 contains 18 residues. The CDR3 protein is CASSPWGVGESSYNEQFF. Here the CDR3 DNA reads TGCGCCAGCAGCCCTTGGGGGGTTGGCGAAAGCTCCTACAATGAGCAGTTCTTC.

With regard to this clone: The sample contains more than one DNA sequence encoding this CDR3. The chain couples TRBV15 to TRBJ2-7, with a tentative D call TRBD1 (5 bases). CDR3 length equals 11 residues. Trimming shortened V by 6 bases and J by 6 bases, and 9 bases separated the two germline ends. Germline CDR1 reads LNHNV; CDR2 reads YYDKDF (reference sequence). The CDR3 DNA sequence: TGTGCCACCAGGGCTAGGGGCGAGCAGTACTTC. Translated: CATRARGEQYF.

This sequence joins TRBV7-2 and TRBJ1-6, with 8 bases fitting TRBD1. Losses at the gene ends were 5 bases for V and 7 bases for J; bases not matched to a gene: 7. CDR1 and CDR2 (germline): SGHTA, FQGNSA. This CDR3 has 15 amino acids. CDR3 sequence (DNA): TGTGCCAGCAGCCCGGGGACAGGAAGCAATTCACCCCTCCACTTT. Its protein is CASSPGTGSNSPLHF.

The V call is TRBV11-2, the J call TRBJ2-1; 9 bases map to TRBD2. With 4 bases clipped from V and 5 bases from J, the junction kept 9 bases outside the gene matches. The CDR3 has 16 amino acids. Germline V gives CDR1 SGHAT, CDR2 FQNNGV. The CDR3 sequence is CASSSKTSGGNNEQFF. The DNA for the CDR3 is TGTGCCAGCAGCTCAAAGACTAGCGGAGGAAACAATGAGCAGTTCTTC.

This chain joins TRBV28 and TRBJ2-5; D ambiguous. From germline, CDR1 is MDHEN and CDR2 SYDVKM. This CDR3 is built from 15 residues. The V end was cut by 1 base, the J end by 2 bases, with 11 bases between. The CDR3 sequence is CASSLSTPGQETQYF. The CDR3 nucleotides read TGTGCCAGCAGTTTATCTACCCCCGGGCAAGAGACCCAGTACTTC.

This clone was counted once. The rearrangement joins TRBV2 to TRBJ2-7, with D possibly matching TRBD1 (6 bases). V was cut by 8 bases and J by 5 bases, with 13 bases left in between. The CDR3 contains 12 residues. CDR1 SNHLY and CDR2 FYNNEI come from the germline V gene. The CDR3 loop reads CASGPDRNEQYF. CDR3 sequence (DNA): TGTGCCAGCGGACCGGACAGAAACGAGCAGTACTTC.

The chain joins TRBV5-8 to TRBJ1-6, with 7 bases identical to TRBD1. CDR1 is SGHTS and CDR2 is YDEGEE in the germline V gene. Germline trimming cut 1 base from V and 6 bases from J; bases unmatched to any gene: 19. The CDR3 runs to 20 residues. CDR3 coding DNA: TGTGCCAGCAGCTTGCGTGTTCGACAGGGTAGGTTTCGGGGTAATTCACCCCTCCACTTT. Translated: CASSLRVRQGRFRGNSPLHF.

The V call is TRBV6-5, the J call TRBJ2-3; D is ambiguous. The CDR3 consists of 15 residues. The germline CDR1 and CDR2 sequences are MNHEY and SVGAGI. V was pared by 2 bases and J by 5 bases, with 14 bases between. The DNA of the CDR3 is TGTGCCAGCAGTTACGGCAGTCGGAGTAGAGATACGCAGTATTTT. Protein product: CASSYGSRSRDTQYF.

The V and J genes are TRBV5-1 and TRBJ2-1; TRBD2 might be the D (5 bases). The CDR3 runs to 17 residues. Per the germline V gene, CDR1 is SGHRS and CDR2 is YFSETQ. V lost 6 bases and J 1 base, leaving 20 bases between the germline ends. CDR3 in DNA: TGCGCCAGCACCCCACCTTCGCCAGCGGAGTCCTACAATGAGCAGTTCTTC. Encoded protein: CASTPPSPAESYNEQFF.

This clone was counted only a few times. A read error may account for a junction end that differs from germline. The gene calls are TRBV7-7 and TRBJ2-5; D perhaps matches TRBD1 (7 bases). Looked up from germline, CDR1 is SSHAT and CDR2 is FNYEAQ (reference sequence). CDR3 length equals 15 residues. CDR3 sequence: CASSLAAGGWETQYF. The CDR3 nucleotides read TGTGCTAGCAGCTTAGCGGCAGGGGGTTGGGAGACCCAGTACTTC.

J is TRBJ2-1 and V is TRBV5-4; 7 bases agree with TRBD2. Germline lookup yields CDR1 SGHNT and CDR2 YYREEE (reference sequence). The V and J ends lost 0 bases and 8 bases, in that order; junction bases with no gene match: 14. The CDR3 runs 17 residues. CDR3 region: CASSLGIGWEGRHEQFF. For the CDR3, the DNA is TGTGCCAGCAGCTTGGGCATTGGGTGGGAGGGCCGGCATGAGCAGTTCTTC. The variable domain in full, with the rest retrieved from reference TRBV5-4 and TRBJ2-1, is ETGVTQSPTHLIKTRGQQVTLRCSSQSGHNTVSWYQQALGQGPQFIFQYYREEENGRGNFPPRFSGLQFPNYSSELNVNALELDDSALYLCASSLGIGWEGRHEQFFGPGTRLTVL.

The chain links TRBV4-1 to TRBJ2-6; TRBD2 matches at 10 bases. The CDR3 contains 20 residues. J gave up 0 bases and V 4 bases, and 12 bases lay outside the gene matches. The germline CDR1 and CDR2 sequences are MGHRA and YSYEKL. CDR3 amino acids: CASSRSGLADYGSGANVLTF. CDR3 bases: TGCGCCAGCAGCCGGTCAGGACTAGCGGACTACGGCTCTGGGGCCAACGTCCTGACTTTC.

The rearrangement joins TRBV7-6 to TRBJ2-3; D gene unclear. CDR1 and CDR2 from the germline V gene are SGHVS and FNYEAQ. The CDR3 runs to 16 residues. V shed 5 bases and J shed 0 bases, with 15 bases lying between them. CDR3 sequence reads: CASSRQPVMSTDTQYF. The DNA of the CDR3 is TGTGCCAGCAGCCGACAACCTGTGATGAGCACAGATACGCAGTATTTT.

The CDR3 nucleotides read TGCGCCAGCAGCCGCGGACTAGCGGGAATGGGGGGAGAGACCCAGTACTTC. It codes for CASSRGLAGMGGETQYF. The V call is TRBV4-3, the J call TRBJ2-5, with 12 bases matching TRBD2. Per the germline V gene, CDR1 is LGHNA and CDR2 is YSLEER. The junction had 10 bases not matched to a gene; V was cut back by 4 bases and J by 4 bases. CDR3 length: 17 residues.

CDR3 DNA sequence: TGTGCCAGCAGCTCGGCGGGAGCCGATACGCAGTATTTT. Protein: CASSSAGADTQYF. The chain carries TRBV7-9 and TRBJ2-3, with TRBD2 identical over 7 bases. V lost 4 bases, J lost 6 bases, and 4 bases stayed unmatched. Germline CDR1 is SEHNR and CDR2 is FQNEAQ (reference sequence). CDR3 size: 13 residues.

This clone was recorded once. CDR3 region: CASSQRRYSGETQYF. CDR3 in DNA: TGTGCCAGCAGCCAGAGAAGGTATAGCGGAGAGACCCAGTACTTC. The chain links TRBV2 to TRBJ2-5, with D perhaps matching TRBD2 (6 bases). CDR3 length: 15 amino acids. CDR1 and CDR2 (germline): SNHLY, FYNNEI. The V end was cut by 6 bases, the J end by 4 bases, with 18 bases between.

The chain is built from TRBV20-1 and TRBJ1-1, with D perhaps matching TRBD1 (5 bases). The CDR3 has 11 residues. The V gene's germline CDR1 is DFQATT and CDR2 SNEGSKA (reference sequence). Trimming left V 6 bases short and J 6 bases short, with 11 bases between. The CDR3 loop is CSAEAGPEAFF. DNA for the CDR3: TGCAGTGCAGAGGCGGGGCCTGAAGCTTTCTTT.

The J gene is TRBJ2-1, the V gene TRBV27; the D gene is possibly TRBD2 (6 bases). The CDR3 is made up of 16 amino acids. The germline V gene has CDR1 MNHEY and CDR2 SMNVEV (reference sequence). V lost 3 bases and J lost 8, with 20 bases in between. This CDR3 reads CASSFGAGGTRDEQFF. CDR3 sequence (DNA): TGTGCCAGCAGTTTTGGCGCTGGCGGGACGAGGGATGAGCAGTTCTTC.

The chain carries TRBV25-1 and TRBJ2-5; 10 bases are shared with TRBD1. From germline, CDR1 is MGHDK and CDR2 SYGVNS. The ends lost 8 bases at V and 5 bases at J; junction bases unmatched: 11. The CDR3 spans 15 residues. The CDR3 nucleotides read TGTGCCAGCGCAAATCCGGGACAGGGGACGGAGACCCAGTACTTC. This translates into CASANPGQGTETQYF.

Remarks on this clone: Sequence at one end of the junction differs from germline and may be a read error. Other DNA sequences within the sample encode an identical CDR3. The rearrangement links TRBV7-2 to TRBJ1-2; 10 bases agree with TRBD1. The CDR3 runs 14 residues. CDR1 SGHTA and CDR2 FQGNSA come from the germline V gene. The CDR3, as DNA: TGCGCCAGCAGCTTAGGGGGGACAGGGGTTGGCTACACCTTC. Translation: CASSLGGTGVGYTF.

This clone was picked up a small number of times. The chain carries TRBV14 and TRBJ2-5; unclear D gene. Germline V gene data show CDR1 as SGHDN and CDR2 as FVKESK. Trimming took 0 bases from V and 7 from J, leaving 9 bases between them. CDR3 length: 13 amino acids. CDR3 bases: TGTGCCAGCAGCCAAGACCCCGGAGTGACCCAGTACTTC. Its protein is CASSQDPGVTQYF.

This clone was seen a few times. The chain recombines TRBV6-6 with TRBJ1-2; TRBD1 might be the D (5 bases). The CDR3 contains 14 residues. CDR1 MNHNY and CDR2 SVGAGI come from the germline V gene (reference sequence). Trimming stripped 7 bases from V and 4 bases from J, with 16 bases between. The chain's CDR3 is CASIPTDSFYGYTF. CDR3 DNA: TGTGCCAGCATTCCCACCGACAGTTTCTATGGCTACACCTTC.

The V call is TRBV6-6, the J call TRBJ2-4; tentative D call: TRBD1 (6 bases). V lost 6 bases, J lost 0 bases, and 12 bases lay in between. CDR1 and CDR2 (germline): MNHNY, SVGAGI (reference sequence). The CDR3 is 15 residues long. CDR3 sequence reads: CASRTGPLAKNIQYF. CDR3 bases: TGTGCCAGCAGAACAGGGCCCTTAGCCAAAAACATTCAGTACTTC.

V gene TRBV7-9 combines with J gene TRBJ2-7, with 8 bases aligning to TRBD1. Losses at the gene ends were 1 base for V and 0 bases for J; bases not matched to a gene: 2. Looked up from germline, CDR1 is SEHNR and CDR2 is FQNEAQ (reference sequence). The CDR3 runs 15 residues. This chain's CDR3 is CASSLGQGSSYEQYF. In nucleotides, the CDR3 is TGTGCCAGCAGCTTAGGACAGGGGTCCTCCTACGAGCAGTACTTC.

This clone was detected a few times. This chain connects TRBV29-1 to TRBJ2-3; TRBD1 aligns across 10 bases. Trimming took 2 bases from V and 3 from J; bases not matched to a gene: 11. Germline loops: CDR1 SQVTM, CDR2 ANQGSEA. This CDR3 is 17 amino acids long. As DNA, the CDR3 is TGCAGCGTTGAATCAGAATCGACAGGGGGCGCAACAGATACGCAGTATTTT. Protein product: CSVESESTGGATDTQYF.

The chain uses TRBV28 and TRBJ2-2; D is possibly TRBD2 (6 bases). This CDR3 contains 15 residues. V shed 8 bases and J shed 4 bases, with 17 bases lying between them. CDR1 MDHEN and CDR2 SYDVKM come from the germline V gene. The CDR3 here is CASHSGPLGTGELFF. In nucleotides, the CDR3 is TGTGCCAGCCATAGCGGACCCCTCGGCACCGGGGAGCTGTTTTTT.

The chain employs TRBV30 and TRBJ2-1; D is undetermined. Germline V gives CDR1 GTSNPN, CDR2 SVGIG (reference sequence). CDR3 length: 13 amino acids. With 5 bases removed from V and 5 bases from J, the gap between germline ends came to 13 bases. The CDR3 here is CAWSRVGDNEQFF. The CDR3 DNA follows: TGTGCCTGGTCCCGCGTTGGAGACAATGAGCAGTTCTTC.